A single TCR beta chain is shown here with its context. Its antigen is as yet unknown. This sample was included in a study of cytomegalovirus exposure and HLA in healthy donors. Across the whole study: In a previous analysis, 95 million to 130 million unique TCR beta sequences were found from roughly 180 million T cells. Whole-study findings and limits: A later analysis by the authors found several of the most significant clusters apparently linked to common viral pathogens.

PCR involved 60 Vbeta and 13 Jbeta primers. Profiled with immunoSEQ multiplex PCR; TCRdb holds only in-frame clones, not every one. The repertoire has about 140,000 clones, approximately 65% of them found once; the top ten carry around 6%. Germline V lookup: CDR1 SGHVS, CDR2 FQNEAQ. CDR3 length: 19 amino acids. The V gene end was trimmed by 5 bases and the J gene end by 4 bases; junction bases not matched to a gene: 14. The sequencing sample was made of PBMCs. The receptor was derived from a woman aged 60-75 years in good health and CMV-seronegative. The V and J genes are TRBV7-8 and TRBJ2-3; 14 bases map to TRBD2. The DNA of the CDR3 is TGTGCCAGCAGCCTAGGGACTAGCGGGAGATGGGGGTCGTCAGATACGCAGTATTTT. It is translated as CASSLGTSGRWGSSDTQYF.